The sample holds a few counts of the clone carrying this TCR beta chain. The antigen is unknown. Sorting that relied on CD45RO/CCR7/CD25/CD127/CD95/CD27 yielded CD4+ naive, central memory, regulatory and stem cell-like memory cells. Trimming removed 3 bases at V and 2 bases at J, with 8 bases between. The CDR3 spans 15 residues. Germline assignment: CDR1 MNHNS and CDR2 SASEGT. The data were taken from a study of beta chain features in type 1 diabetes. Study-level background: Age and gender were similar between patients and healthy donors, as were cell yields.

Regarding the study as a whole: Patients showed naive, central memory and Treg TCRB repertoires that appeared more similar than those of healthy donors. Type 1 diabetes patients had TCRB CDR3s that were shorter (moderately but significantly so) in all four CD4+ subsets.

Reverse transcribing all isolated RNA meant expressed TCRB transcripts were sequenced. The protocol was immunoSEQ multiplex PCR, while the TCRdb copy is restricted to in-frame clones and leaves out a portion. The sample has about 140,000 clones, less than 10% seen once; the top ten hold 0.65%. The chain carries TRBV6-1 and TRBJ2-6, with D possibly being TRBD2 (6 bases). The TCR comes from a woman aged 40 to 50 in good health. Sequences were obtained from central memory CD4+ T cells from blood. The CDR3: CASSEREAGANVLTF. Written as DNA, the CDR3 is TGTGCCAGCAGTGAGAGGGAGGCTGGGGCCAACGTCCTGACTTTC.